The sequence of this TCR beta chain was determined in a study of cytotoxic CD8 clonotypes in ibrutinib-treated CLL. For the study at large: Enrolment comprised eleven to twelve relapsed/refractory and some 15 treatment-naive patients; roughly 18 were IGHV unmutated. Partial responders around 24, complete 2; around twelve progressed and around 15 stayed in remission by median 68 months. The authors obtained response samples at a median of around eleven months of treatment, range 6 to 36. Samples showed on average about 240,000 productive templates and 94,082 productive rearrangements.

The repertoire was sequenced with immunoSEQ multiplex PCR; TCRdb's copy has only in-frame clones and lacks some. The sample consists of hundreds of thousands of clones, around four fifths of them appearing once. Trimming removed 5 bases from V and 6 bases from J; junction bases left unmatched: 3. Per the germline V gene, CDR1 is SQVTM and CDR2 is ANQGSEA. CDR3 size: 12 residues. This clonotype originated in a human donor with chronic lymphocytic leukemia. This rearrangement joins TRBV29-1 to TRBJ2-4; 8 bases are shared with TRBD2. The starting material was PBMCs, obtained before ibrutinib treatment. Here the CDR3 reads CSVLTSANIQYF. CDR3 nucleotide sequence: TGCAGCGTTCTGACTAGCGCAAACATTCAGTACTTC.